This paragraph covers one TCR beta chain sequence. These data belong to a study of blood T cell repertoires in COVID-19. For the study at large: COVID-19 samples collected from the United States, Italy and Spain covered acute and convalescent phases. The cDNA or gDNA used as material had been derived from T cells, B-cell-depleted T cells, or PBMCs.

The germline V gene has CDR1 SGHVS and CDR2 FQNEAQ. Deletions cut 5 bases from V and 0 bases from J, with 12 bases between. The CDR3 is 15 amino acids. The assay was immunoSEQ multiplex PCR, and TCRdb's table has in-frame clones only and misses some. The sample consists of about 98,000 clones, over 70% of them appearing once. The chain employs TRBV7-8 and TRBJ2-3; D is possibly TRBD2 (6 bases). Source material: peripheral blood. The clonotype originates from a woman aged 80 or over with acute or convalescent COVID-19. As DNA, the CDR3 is TGTGCCAGCAGCCCCGCGCGGGGCAGCACAGATACGCAGTATTTT. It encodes CASSPARGSTDTQYF.